The 28 T cell receptor beta chains given below trace back to one sample, sequenced in a study of neurological immune-mediated disorders. In TCRdb, the 5' RACE reads were re-called with MiXCR into one record per CDR3 protein. The sample has tens of thousands of distinct CDR3 sequences, about an eighth seen once; the top ten hold around 12%. Sequencing was carried out using PBMCs. The receptor source for this set is a woman between 55 and 75 years old with HTLV-1-associated myelopathy (HAM/TSP).

This clonotype was counted ten times or more. The chain links TRBV7-8 to TRBJ2-1, with TRBD2 as a possible D gene (6 bases). V shed 0 bases and J shed 0 bases, with 9 bases lying between them. This CDR3 region has 16 residues. Looked up from germline, CDR1 is SGHVS and CDR2 is FQNEAQ. The DNA of the CDR3 is TGTGCCAGCAGCTTAGCGGAGGGCTTCTCCTACAATGAGCAGTTCTTC. It yields the protein CASSLAEGFSYNEQFF.

This clonotype has at least ten counts. V is TRBV7-8 and J is TRBJ2-1, with D perhaps TRBD1 or TRBD2 (6 bases each). Germline CDR1 is SGHVS and CDR2 is FQNEAQ. V lost 5 bases and J 0 bases, leaving 14 bases between the germline ends. The CDR3 has 16 amino acids. CDR3 loop: CASSPGGGISYNEQFF. The CDR3 coding sequence is TGTGCCAGCAGCCCCGGGGGCGGTATCTCCTACAATGAGCAGTTCTTC.

By its share, this clonotype is medium-sized. The chain combines TRBV7-9 with TRBJ2-7, with 7 bases identical to TRBD1. CDR1 is SEHNR, CDR2 FQNEAQ, per germline (reference sequence). J lost 4 bases, V lost 5 bases, and 11 bases had no gene match. CDR3 size: 15 residues. The CDR3 sequence: CASSQAPGQTYEQYF. In DNA form, the CDR3 reads TGTGCCAGCAGCCAGGCCCCGGGACAGACATACGAGCAGTACTTC.

This clonotype was recorded many times. The gene calls are TRBV24-1 and TRBJ2-5, with D perhaps TRBD1 or TRBD2 (5 bases each). The CDR3 is 14 amino acids. The germline V gene has CDR1 KGHDR and CDR2 SFDVKD. With 9 bases removed from V and 0 bases from J, the gap between germline ends came to 13 bases. CDR3 DNA: TGTGCCACCTCCGGACCGGGGCACCAAGAGACCCAGTACTTC. Protein sequence: CATSGPGHQETQYF.

This clonotype came up many times. This chain connects TRBV3-1 to TRBJ1-1; D may be TRBD1 (6 bases). Germline assignment: CDR1 LGHDT and CDR2 YNNKEL (reference sequence). V lost 0 bases, J lost 8 bases, and 13 bases lay in between. The CDR3 consists of 14 residues. The DNA of the CDR3 is TGTGCCAGCAGCCAAGACGGGGGGCGATGGGAAGCTTTCTTT. Amino acid sequence: CASSQDGGRWEAFF.

Many counts were recorded for this clonotype. A much larger clone lies a single base off, so this may be a read error. The V gene is TRBV20-1, the J gene TRBJ1-1; no reliable D call. The CDR3 has 11 residues. Germline loops: CDR1 DFQATT, CDR2 SNEGSKA (reference sequence). CDR3 coding DNA: TGCAGGCCTACAGTGAACACTGAAACTTTCTTT. It yields the protein CRPTVNTETFF.

This clonotype occurred many times. The chain couples TRBV6-4 to TRBJ2-3; TRBD2 agrees at 12 bases. The CDR3 totals 16 residues. Germline CDR1 reads MRHNA; CDR2 reads SNTAGT. V lost 0 bases, J lost 5 bases, and 3 bases stayed unmatched. Written as DNA, the CDR3 is TGTGCCAGCAGTGACTCAGGACTAGCGGGGTTAGATACGCAGTATTTT. It specifies CASSDSGLAGLDTQYF.

This clonotype showed up many times. The CDR3 sequence is CSARDPGLAGNEQFF. In nucleotides, the CDR3 is TGCAGTGCTAGAGATCCGGGACTAGCGGGGAATGAGCAGTTCTTC. The chain carries TRBV20-1 and TRBJ2-1; 13 positions agree with TRBD2. J lost 7 bases, V lost 0 bases, and 3 bases had no gene match. The CDR3 extends over 15 amino acids. CDR1 is DFQATT, CDR2 SNEGSKA, per germline (reference sequence).

This clonotype came up many times. The V call is TRBV24-1, the J call TRBJ2-3, with D possibly being TRBD1 (6 bases). Trimming removed 4 bases at V and 1 base at J, with 11 bases between. Germline lookup yields CDR1 KGHDR and CDR2 SFDVKD. CDR3 length: 15 amino acids. CDR3 loop: CATSDPGHRTDTQYF. CDR3 bases: TGTGCCACCAGTGACCCGGGACACCGCACAGATACGCAGTATTTT.

This clonotype appeared many times. The V gene is TRBV20-1, the J gene TRBJ1-1; D remains unclear. The CDR3 consists of 13 residues. Trimming cost V 4 bases and J 1 base, with 10 bases left between them. Germline V gene sequence: CDR1 DFQATT, CDR2 SNEGSKA (reference sequence). In nucleotides, the CDR3 is TGCAGTGCTACGCCCGGCTCGAACACTGAAGCTTTCTTT. This sequence encodes CSATPGSNTEAFF.

This chain links TRBV10-2 with TRBJ1-5; a possible D gene is TRBD1 (6 bases). The ends were cut back, 7 bases at V and 1 base at J, with 8 bases in the middle. The CDR3 is 13 amino acids. Germline CDR1 and CDR2: WSHSY and SAAADI. In DNA, the CDR3 is TGCGCCAGCACAGGGGTGAGCAATCAGCCCCAGCATTTT. Residues: CASTGVSNQPQHF.

This clonotype has at least ten counts. The chain carries TRBV29-1 and TRBJ2-7, with 8 positions matching TRBD1. The CDR3 is made up of 13 amino acids. Trimming at V came to 3 bases and at J to 6 bases, leaving 7 bases not matched to a gene. CDR1 is SQVTM, CDR2 ANQGSEA, per germline. The CDR3 loop is CSVEGQGALEQYF. In DNA form, the CDR3 reads TGCAGCGTTGAGGGTCAGGGGGCCCTCGAGCAGTACTTC.

This clonotype has ten or more counts. The rearrangement links TRBV20-1 to TRBJ2-5; 9 bases are a match to TRBD2. From germline, CDR1 is DFQATT and CDR2 SNEGSKA (reference sequence). With 2 bases clipped from V and 5 bases from J, the junction kept 3 bases outside the gene matches. There are 13 residues in the CDR3. CDR3 loop: CSARLAGRETQYF. The CDR3 DNA sequence: TGCAGTGCTAGACTAGCGGGGCGGGAGACCCAGTACTTC.

In its sample, this clonotype was seen many times. This chain uses TRBV20-1 with TRBJ1-2, with 7 bases lining up with TRBD1. The trim removed 0 bases at V and 4 bases at J, leaving 8 bases unmatched. Germline loops: CDR1 DFQATT, CDR2 SNEGSKA (reference sequence). The CDR3 length is 15 residues. This chain's CDR3 is CSARDRGQHAYGYTF. In nucleotides, the CDR3 is TGCAGTGCTAGAGATCGGGGACAGCATGCCTATGGCTACACCTTC.

This clonotype occurred many times. This chain connects TRBV29-1 to TRBJ2-7; 9 nucleotides align to TRBD1. This CDR3 region has 13 residues. Germline CDR1 and CDR2: SQVTM and ANQGSEA. Unmatched junction bases numbered 6, after V lost 6 bases and J lost 3 bases. Written as DNA, the CDR3 is TGCAGCGTGAAGGGACAGGGAAGCTACGAGCAGTACTTC. Its protein is CSVKGQGSYEQYF.

The rearrangement links TRBV30 to TRBJ2-7; D unclear. The CDR3 length is 12 residues. The V gene's germline CDR1 is GTSNPN and CDR2 SVGIG (reference sequence). The V gene lost 0 bases and the J gene lost 3 bases, with 6 bases spanning the gap. The CDR3 here is CAWSVHVYEQYF. The CDR3 DNA reads as TGTGCCTGGAGTGTACACGTCTACGAGCAGTACTTC.

In its sample, this clonotype was seen a few times. The chain has TRBV9 and TRBJ2-1; tentatively, D is TRBD2 (5 bases). Trimming shortened V by 0 bases and J by 5 bases, and 15 bases separated the two germline ends. This CDR3 contains 16 residues. Germline lookup yields CDR1 SGDLS and CDR2 YYNGEE. The DNA for the CDR3 is TGTGCCAGCAGCGTAGTCCAGGACGGACTGAACAATGAGCAGTTCTTC. This gives the protein CASSVVQDGLNNEQFF.

The chain carries TRBV6-2 or TRBV6-3 and TRBJ2-7, with 10 bases that match TRBD2. This CDR3 spans 17 amino acids. The germline V gene has CDR1 MNHEY and CDR2 SVGEGT. V lost 5 bases to trimming and J lost 2 bases; unmatched junction nucleotides: 12. The CDR3 nucleotides read TGTGCCAGCAGTAACCTGCTAGCGGGGGACAATCCCTACGAGCAGTACTTC. It yields the protein CASSNLLAGDNPYEQYF.

This clonotype was picked up many times. V is TRBV11-3 and J is TRBJ2-3, with no clear D. The V gene lost 1 base and the J gene lost 6 bases, with 14 bases spanning the gap. The CDR3 runs 15 residues. Germline V lookup: CDR1 SGHNT, CDR2 YENEEA. CDR3 sequence: CASSLVGLAPDTQYF. As DNA, the CDR3 is TGTGCCAGCAGCTTAGTAGGGCTCGCCCCCGATACGCAGTATTTT.

This clonotype was counted many times. V usage is TRBV10-3 and J usage is TRBJ2-7; the D is unclear. The V gene lost 10 bases and the J gene lost 6 bases, with 19 bases spanning the gap. The CDR3 runs to 13 residues. Germline CDR1 and CDR2: ENHRY and SYGVKD. CDR3 DNA: TGTGCCAGCGAAAGAGACCAGCCGGGCGAGCAGTACTTC. Protein product: CASERDQPGEQYF.

Concerning this clonotype itself: A much more abundant neighbour one base away suggests this may be a read error. CDR3 nucleotides: TGTGCCAGCAGCTTAGCGGATTGTGGGCCCGGGGAGCTGTTTTTT. Protein sequence: CASSLADCGPGELFF. The V call is TRBV11-3, the J call TRBJ2-2; no clear D gene. Germline CDR1 is SGHNT and CDR2 is YENEEA. Trimming removed 1 base at V and 6 bases at J, with 12 bases between. This CDR3 spans 15 amino acids.

The rearrangement joins TRBV11-3 to TRBJ1-1; D is unclear. This CDR3 spans 11 amino acids. The V and J ends lost 5 bases and 5 bases respectively, with 6 bases between them. CDR1 and CDR2 from the germline V gene are SGHNT and YENEEA. The CDR3 here is CASSEGTEAFF. DNA of the CDR3: TGTGCCAGCAGCGAAGGGACTGAAGCTTTCTTT.

This clonotype showed up many times. The V call is TRBV20-1, the J call TRBJ2-1; TRBD2 matches 8 bases. The J segment lost 6 bases and the V segment lost 2 bases, leaving 6 bases of the junction unmatched. The CDR3 extends over 14 amino acids. Germline CDR1 DFQATT, CDR2 SNEGSKA (reference sequence). The CDR3 protein is CSARRPSGSNEQFF. CDR3 coding DNA: TGCAGTGCTAGAAGGCCTAGCGGGTCCAATGAGCAGTTCTTC.

This clonotype was seen ten or more times. The chain carries TRBV14 and TRBJ2-1, with D perhaps matching TRBD1 (5 bases). This CDR3 has 14 residues. Trimming removed 1 base at V and 4 bases at J, with 8 bases between. Germline V gene data show CDR1 as SGHDN and CDR2 as FVKESK. CDR3 sequence reads: CASSQGQGYNEQFF. The DNA of the CDR3 is TGTGCCAGCAGCCAAGGTCAGGGATACAATGAGCAGTTCTTC.

This clonotype was counted many times. V and J are TRBV20-1 and TRBJ2-1, with 9 bases that match TRBD1. Germline trimming cut 5 bases from V and 14 bases from J; bases unmatched to any gene: 13. Germline lookup yields CDR1 DFQATT and CDR2 SNEGSKA (reference sequence). CDR3 length equals 13 residues. This chain's CDR3 is CSAVQGALYMEFF. Here the CDR3 DNA reads TGCAGTGCTGTACAGGGGGCCCTGTATATGGAGTTCTTC.

At least ten counts were recorded for this clonotype. The rearrangement joins TRBV7-2 to TRBJ1-2; D is perhaps TRBD1 (6 bases). V was clipped by 1 base and J by 8 bases, with 11 bases between them. Germline V gene sequence: CDR1 SGHTA, CDR2 FQGNSA. The CDR3 sequence is 13 residues long. This CDR3 reads CASSLGTVPGYTF. The CDR3 region has the DNA TGTGCCAGCAGCTTAGGGACAGTGCCAGGCTACACCTTC.

Written as DNA, the CDR3 is TGTGCCAGCTCACCAGGAGGGGTAGGAACAGATACGCAGTATTTT. Residues: CASSPGGVGTDTQYF. The rearrangement links TRBV18 to TRBJ2-3, with a possible D match to TRBD2 (6 bases). Between the trimmed V and J ends, which lost 2 bases and 3 bases, there was a span of 12 bases. The germline V gene has CDR1 KGHSH and CDR2 LQKENI. The CDR3 sequence is 15 residues long.

The table lists this clonotype with many counts. The chain joins TRBV7-2 to TRBJ2-4, with D possibly being TRBD2 (6 bases). Germline V gene sequence: CDR1 SGHTA, CDR2 FQGNSA. This CDR3 is built from 16 residues. Trimming stripped 5 bases from V and 0 bases from J, with 14 bases between. The CDR3 region has the DNA TGTGCCAGCAGCCCGTACGGGGGAGAAGCCAAAAACATTCAGTACTTC. This gives the protein CASSPYGGEAKNIQYF.